What follows are 14 T cell receptor beta chains derived from one specimen sequenced in a study of T-cell memory formation after mild COVID-19. Each CDR3 protein is one row after TCRdb ran MiXCR on the 5' RACE reads. The sample lists fewer than 450,000 distinct CDR3 sequences; roughly a quarter were seen once. The specimen was PBMCs or a T cell subset sorted from them (not recorded which). The receptors originated from an adult woman who had mild COVID-19 (a few samples of this study predate the infection). Cell type and time point are not known.

The gene calls are TRBV9 and TRBJ2-3, with a possible D match to TRBD2 (6 bases). Germline V gene data show CDR1 as SGDLS and CDR2 as YYNGEE. V was pared by 7 bases and J by 1 base, with 16 bases between. The CDR3 has 15 amino acids. This chain's CDR3 is CASLDSGARTDTQYF. The CDR3 coding sequence is TGTGCCAGCCTCGACTCGGGAGCTCGCACAGATACGCAGTATTTT.

This clonotype has just a few counts. This chain uses TRBV7-3 with TRBJ2-1; 8 nucleotides agree with TRBD2. Trimming at V came to 5 bases and at J to 5 bases, leaving 8 bases not matched to a gene. The length of the CDR3 is 15 residues. The germline gives CDR1 SGHTA, CDR2 FQGTGA. The CDR3 DNA sequence: TGTGCCAGCAGCCCCCTCGCGGGAGGCCACAATGAGCAGTTCTTC. It codes for CASSPLAGGHNEQFF.

This chain links TRBV4-1 with TRBJ1-2; D might be TRBD1 (5 bases). Between the trimmed V and J ends, which lost 1 base and 4 bases, there was a span of 22 bases. The CDR3 runs 18 residues. CDR1 is MGHRA, CDR2 YSYEKL, per germline. The CDR3 loop is CASSQGPLHGGKGYGYTF. The CDR3 DNA sequence: TGCGCCAGCAGCCAAGGACCTCTCCACGGGGGGAAAGGCTATGGCTACACCTTC.

V usage is TRBV3-1 and J usage is TRBJ2-2, with D perhaps matching TRBD1 (5 bases). Germline V CDR1 and CDR2: LGHDT, YNNKEL (reference sequence). This CDR3 is built from 13 residues. The V gene lost 0 bases and the J gene lost 6 bases, with 5 bases spanning the gap. CDR3 amino acids: CASSQDRAGELFF. CDR3 DNA sequence: TGTGCCAGCAGCCAAGACAGGGCCGGGGAGCTGTTTTTT.

The sample holds a few counts of this clonotype. The rearrangement uses TRBV6-1 and TRBJ2-5; D ambiguous. CDR3 size: 12 residues. Germline V lookup: CDR1 MNHNS, CDR2 SASEGT. Trimming took 8 bases from V and 0 from J, leaving 7 bases between them. Here the CDR3 DNA reads TGTGCCAGCGAACTGTACCAAGAGACCCAGTACTTC. It translates to CASELYQETQYF.

V and J are TRBV30 and TRBJ1-5; D possibly corresponds to TRBD1 (5 bases). Germline values: CDR1 GTSNPN, CDR2 SVGIG (reference sequence). The CDR3 is 14 residues long. V gave up 3 bases and J gave up 1 base, with 10 bases separating them. This chain's CDR3 is CAWRRGGSNQPQHF. Here the CDR3 DNA reads TGTGCCTGGAGACGTGGGGGAAGCAATCAGCCCCAGCATTTT.

The rearrangement joins TRBV12-3 or TRBV12-4 to TRBJ1-1; D ambiguous. The V end lost 3 bases, the J end lost 5 bases, and 19 bases lay between the germline ends. The CDR3 has 16 residues. CDR3 residues: CASSFGRINGVTEAFF. The CDR3 DNA follows: TGTGCCAGCAGTTTTGGCCGAATCAACGGGGTGACTGAAGCTTTCTTT.

This clonotype was counted only a few times. The chain uses TRBV3-1 and TRBJ1-2; D unresolved. The CDR3 spans 13 residues. Germline V gene lookup returns CDR1 LGHDT and CDR2 YNNKEL (reference sequence). Trimming removed 1 base from V and 8 bases from J, with 11 bases in between. CDR3 sequence (DNA): TGTGCCAGCAGCCAAGCCAGGACTGGCGGCTACACCTTC. Its translation is CASSQARTGGYTF.

The chain couples TRBV6-5 to TRBJ1-1, with D perhaps TRBD1 (5 bases). The germline V and J ends were trimmed by 0 bases and 7 bases, with 6 bases remaining between them. The CDR3 consists of 12 residues. Per germline, CDR1 MNHEY and CDR2 SVGAGI. CDR3 nucleotide sequence: TGTGCCAGCAGTTACTCGGGGGGTGAAGCTTTCTTT. Its protein product is CASSYSGGEAFF.

The rearrangement links TRBV20-1 to TRBJ2-1; 9 nucleotides align to TRBD1. The V and J ends lost 0 bases and 2 bases, in that order; junction bases with no gene match: 14. The length of the CDR3 is 19 residues. CDR1 and CDR2 (germline): DFQATT, SNEGSKA (reference sequence). The CDR3 reads CSARDRWTGEAGPYNEQFF. The DNA of the CDR3 is TGCAGTGCTAGAGATCGGTGGACAGGGGAAGCGGGACCCTACAATGAGCAGTTCTTC.

V gene TRBV12-3 or TRBV12-4 combines with J gene TRBJ2-4, with D hard to call. V lost 5 bases to trimming and J lost 6 bases, with 8 bases between them. This CDR3 has 12 residues. CDR3 protein: CASSLKGNIQYF. The CDR3 nucleotides are TGTGCCAGCAGTCTCAAGGGAAACATTCAGTACTTC.

This chain connects TRBV6-2 or TRBV6-3 to TRBJ2-1; TRBD1 might be the D (6 bases). The CDR3 has 16 amino acids. From germline, CDR1 is MNHEY and CDR2 SVGEGT. Trimming took 6 bases from V and 8 from J, leaving 23 bases between them. The CDR3 region is CASRPSTGTFLHEQFF. CDR3 sequence (DNA): TGTGCCAGCAGACCTAGTACCGGGACATTCCTCCATGAGCAGTTCTTC.

V is TRBV5-1 and J is TRBJ2-7; possibly TRBD2 for D (6 bases). Germline CDR1 is SGHRS and CDR2 is YFSETQ. The CDR3 is made up of 14 amino acids. V dropped 4 bases and J dropped 4 bases, with 15 bases sitting between them. CDR3 amino acids: CASSPRTIPYEQYF. CDR3 sequence (DNA): TGCGCCAGCAGCCCGAGGACTATACCTTACGAGCAGTACTTC.

This clonotype has a handful of counts. The chain carries TRBV29-1 and TRBJ1-1; a weak D match, TRBD1 (6 bases). Germline loops: CDR1 SQVTM, CDR2 ANQGSEA. With 1 base removed from V and 7 bases from J, the gap between germline ends came to 10 bases. CDR3 size: 12 residues. CDR3 nucleotides: TGCAGCGTTGAAGCCGGGACACTTGAAGCTTTCTTT. It is translated as CSVEAGTLEAFF.